This entry lists 25 T cell receptor beta chains sequenced from one sample in a study of blood T cell repertoires in COVID-19. Profiled with immunoSEQ multiplex PCR; TCRdb holds only in-frame clones, not every one. The repertoire holds 200,000 to 300,000 clones, 84% seen once, with approximately 1.5% in the top ten. The sequenced sample was peripheral blood. These receptors all come from a woman in her forties who had recovered from COVID-19.

The V call is TRBV2, the J call TRBJ2-7; 7 bases line up with TRBD1. The CDR3 runs 13 residues. Germline trimming cut 3 bases from V and 6 bases from J; bases unmatched to any gene: 5. In germline, CDR1 is SNHLY, CDR2 FYNNEI. CDR3 region: CASSEETGFEQYF. The CDR3 DNA is TGTGCCAGCAGTGAGGAGACAGGGTTCGAGCAGTACTTC.

The chain is built from TRBV28 and TRBJ2-3; no firm D call. Trimming pared 4 bases from V and 2 bases from J, leaving 10 bases between. CDR1 and CDR2 (germline): MDHEN, SYDVKM. The CDR3 is 14 amino acids. This CDR3 is CASSSGTATDTQYF. In DNA, the CDR3 is TGTGCCAGCAGTTCTGGCACAGCCACAGATACGCAGTATTTT.

This clone was seen a handful of times. The CDR3 nucleotides read TGTGCCAGCAGCTCCGGGACAGACCACCATTATAATTCACCCCTCCACTTT. Its translation is CASSSGTDHHYNSPLHF. The rearrangement uses TRBV5-4 and TRBJ1-6, with TRBD1 identical over 7 bases. The CDR3 has 17 amino acids. Per the germline V gene, CDR1 is SGHNT and CDR2 is YYREEE (reference sequence). V was clipped by 3 bases and J by 4 bases; unmatched bases: 10.

The sample holds a few counts of this clone. Here the CDR3 DNA reads TGTGCCTGGAGGAAGAGGTTTATTGCTAATTCACCCCTCCACTTT. Translated, it gives CAWRKRFIANSPLHF. This chain joins TRBV30 and TRBJ1-6, with D uncertain. V was trimmed by 3 bases and J by 6 bases, leaving 15 bases between them. The CDR3 runs 15 residues. Looked up from germline, CDR1 is GTSNPN and CDR2 is SVGIG (reference sequence).

The chain carries TRBV30 and TRBJ2-7; 8 bases map to TRBD1. The germline V gene has CDR1 GTSNPN and CDR2 SVGIG (reference sequence). CDR3 length: 12 residues. After removal of 5 bases from V and 4 bases from J, the junction contained 4 bases not matched to a gene. Here the CDR3 reads CAWGDRRYEQYF. CDR3 coding DNA: TGTGCCTGGGGGGACAGGCGTTACGAGCAGTACTTC. Supplemented by reference TRBV30 and TRBJ2-7, the full variable domain reads SQTIHQWPATLVQPVGSPLSLECTVEGTSNPNLYWYRQAAGRGLQLLFYSVGIGQISSEVPQNLSASRPQDRQFILSSKKLLLSDSGFYLCAWGDRRYEQYFGPGTRLTVT.

Note on this clone: Other nucleotide sequences from this sample produce the same CDR3. The chain joins TRBV5-1 to TRBJ1-2, with D possibly being TRBD1 (5 bases). Germline-derived CDR1 and CDR2 are SGHRS and YFSETQ. This CDR3 spans 12 amino acids. The V and J ends lost 4 bases and 4 bases respectively, with 8 bases between them. In DNA, the CDR3 is TGCGCCAGCAGCCTCGACAGCTATGGCTACACCTTC. Translated: CASSLDSYGYTF.

V usage is TRBV19 and J usage is TRBJ1-1; 9 bases align to TRBD1. The CDR3 sequence is 14 residues long. J lost 1 base, V lost 7 bases, and 4 bases had no gene match. The V gene's germline CDR1 is LNHDA and CDR2 SQIVND (reference sequence). The chain's CDR3 is CASIDRGANTEAFF. DNA of the CDR3: TGTGCCAGTATCGACAGGGGGGCGAACACTGAAGCTTTCTTT.

The chain combines TRBV6-6 with TRBJ2-1; 11 positions agree with TRBD2. V was clipped by 10 bases and J by 6 bases; unmatched bases: 8. CDR3 size: 14 residues. CDR1 and CDR2 from the germline V gene are MNHNY and SVGAGI (reference sequence). DNA of the CDR3: TGTGCCACCTATAGCGGGGGGGCTGGCAATGAGCAGTTCTTC. Protein sequence: CATYSGGAGNEQFF.

This chain uses TRBV11-2 with TRBJ2-7; 10 bases are a match to TRBD1. CDR1 and CDR2 from the germline V gene are SGHAT and FQNNGV. The CDR3 is 15 amino acids. Trimming took 3 bases from V and 2 from J; bases not matched to a gene: 4. CDR3 protein: CASSFIDRGPYEQYF. In DNA form, the CDR3 reads TGTGCCAGCAGCTTTATCGACAGGGGGCCCTACGAGCAGTACTTC.

The chain recombines TRBV7-3 with TRBJ1-2; 7 nucleotides line up with TRBD1. Trimming cost V 5 bases and J 2 bases; bases outside gene matches: 5. Germline CDR1 SGHTA, CDR2 FQGTGA. This CDR3 spans 14 amino acids. CDR3 residues: CASSPSGQNYGYTF. CDR3 nucleotides: TGTGCCAGCAGCCCATCGGGACAGAACTATGGCTACACCTTC.

V and J are TRBV9 and TRBJ2-1; tentatively, D is TRBD2 (6 bases). The CDR3 is made up of 15 amino acids. CDR1 is SGDLS, CDR2 YYNGEE, per germline. Trimming removed 1 base at V and 4 bases at J, with 12 bases between. CDR3 coding DNA: TGTGCCAGCAGCGTACGCAGGGCGGGATACAATGAGCAGTTCTTC. Its translation is CASSVRRAGYNEQFF.

The rearrangement uses TRBV9 and TRBJ1-4; D gene ambiguous. The CDR3 length is 19 residues. Trimming pared 1 base from V and 0 bases from J, leaving 19 bases between. The germline gives CDR1 SGDLS, CDR2 YYNGEE. CDR3 protein: CASSVIPLDLLATNEKLFF. CDR3 sequence (DNA): TGTGCCAGCAGCGTAATCCCCCTGGACTTACTCGCAACTAATGAAAAACTGTTTTTT.

The chain is built from TRBV4-1 and TRBJ2-1; 8 bases line up with TRBD1. The CDR3 runs to 17 residues. The V gene end was trimmed by 0 bases and the J gene end by 7 bases; junction bases not matched to a gene: 11. Germline V gene data show CDR1 as MGHRA and CDR2 as YSYEKL. CDR3 bases: TGCGCCAGCAGCCAAGATAGATTCAGGGGGCGGAAGAATGAGCAGTTCTTC. Protein product: CASSQDRFRGRKNEQFF.

This chain joins TRBV18 and TRBJ2-7; the D gene is possibly TRBD1 (6 bases). This CDR3 region has 15 residues. Germline values: CDR1 KGHSH, CDR2 LQKENI. The V and J ends lost 3 bases and 2 bases respectively, with 14 bases between them. The CDR3 region is CASSPQDSSTYEQYF. The CDR3, as DNA: TGTGCCAGCTCACCTCAGGACAGTTCTACCTACGAGCAGTACTTC.

The chain carries TRBV27 and TRBJ1-2; 7 nucleotides align to TRBD1. The CDR3 covers 14 residues. V was pared by 5 bases and J by 2 bases, with 5 bases of the junction left unmatched. CDR1 and CDR2 (germline): MNHEY, SMNVEV (reference sequence). CDR3 loop: CASSPTTGNYGYTF. For the CDR3, the DNA is TGTGCCAGCAGTCCCACGACAGGGAACTATGGCTACACCTTC.

The chain joins TRBV10-3 to TRBJ1-3, with D perhaps TRBD1 (5 bases). Germline V gene data show CDR1 as ENHRY and CDR2 as SYGVKD. The CDR3 is made up of 17 amino acids. Between the trimmed V and J ends, which lost 5 bases and 3 bases, there was a span of 20 bases. DNA of the CDR3: TGTGCCATCAGTCCCACGTCCGGGGGGAAGGGTGGAAACACCATATATTTT. It translates to CAISPTSGGKGGNTIYF.

This sequence joins TRBV12-3 or TRBV12-4 and TRBJ2-5; no clear D gene. The CDR3 covers 13 residues. The ends were cut back, 3 bases at V and 2 bases at J, with 7 bases in the middle. Here the CDR3 reads CASSFNTQETQYF. CDR3 DNA sequence: TGTGCCAGCAGTTTTAACACACAAGAGACCCAGTACTTC.

The V gene is TRBV7-3, the J gene TRBJ1-6, with TRBD1 identical over 7 bases. After removal of 4 bases from V and 7 bases from J, the junction contained 7 bases not matched to a gene. The CDR3 length is 15 residues. Germline values: CDR1 SGHTA, CDR2 FQGTGA. DNA of the CDR3: TGTGCCAGCAGCTGGGGACAGTTCGAAAATTCACCCCTCCACTTT. Its protein product is CASSWGQFENSPLHF.

The chain joins TRBV28 to TRBJ2-1, with 9 bases lining up with TRBD1. The CDR3 is 16 residues long. Germline loops: CDR1 MDHEN, CDR2 SYDVKM. V shed 7 bases, J shed 3 bases, and the junction held 10 bases outside the gene matches. The CDR3 sequence: CASTGSGTGSYNEQFF. Written as DNA, the CDR3 is TGTGCCAGCACGGGGAGCGGGACAGGGAGCTACAATGAGCAGTTCTTC.

The chain is built from TRBV7-6 and TRBJ1-4, with unresolved D. This CDR3 spans 17 amino acids. Trimming removed 5 bases from V and 4 bases from J, with 20 bases in between. Per germline, CDR1 SGHVS and CDR2 FNYEAQ. CDR3 region: CASSQGNSGLGNEKLFF. Written as DNA, the CDR3 is TGTGCCAGCAGCCAAGGAAACAGCGGGTTGGGTAATGAAAAACTGTTTTTT. Combining the CDR3 with reference TRBV7-6 and TRBJ1-4 gives the whole variable domain GAGVSQSPRYKVTKRGQDVALRCDPISGHVSLYWYRQALGQGPEFLTYFNYEAQQDKSGLPNDRFSAERPEGSISTLTIQRTEQRDSAMYRCASSQGNSGLGNEKLFFGSGTQLSVL.

The rearrangement links TRBV5-1 to TRBJ2-3; D remains ambiguous. Trimming removed 7 bases at V and 0 bases at J, with 9 bases between. Germline CDR1 is SGHRS and CDR2 is YFSETQ. The CDR3 runs to 13 residues. The CDR3 bases are TGCGCCAGCCAGACGGAGAGCACAGATACGCAGTATTTT. Encoded protein: CASQTESTDTQYF. Full variable domain (rest looked up from reference TRBV5-1 and TRBJ2-3): KAGVTQTPRYLIKTRGQQVTLSCSPISGHRSVSWYQQTPGQGLQFLFEYFSETQRNKGNFPGRFSGRQFSNSRSEMNVSTLELGDSALYLCASQTESTDTQYFGPGTRLTVL.

The chain combines TRBV19 with TRBJ1-1, with D tentatively TRBD1 (5 bases). Deletions cut 6 bases from V and 6 bases from J, with 17 bases between. This CDR3 has 14 residues. Germline V gene lookup returns CDR1 LNHDA and CDR2 SQIVND (reference sequence). CDR3 nucleotide sequence: TGTGCCAGTAGCCGGGGGGGACTGGGAGCTGAAGCTTTCTTT. Its protein is CASSRGGLGAEAFF.

This clone was picked up one time. The V call is TRBV7-6, the J call TRBJ1-1; 7 nucleotides align to TRBD1. The germline gives CDR1 SGHVS, CDR2 FNYEAQ. The CDR3 runs 14 residues. J gave up 0 bases and V 4 bases, and 2 bases lay outside the gene matches. As DNA, the CDR3 is TGTGCCAGCAGCTCACAGGGGTTGAACACTGAAGCTTTCTTT. Translating it yields CASSSQGLNTEAFF.

Written as DNA, the CDR3 is TGCAGCGTTGAAGATCTTGGGGGCCACACCTTC. This gives the protein CSVEDLGGHTF. The chain links TRBV29-1 to TRBJ1-2; TRBD1 is a possible D gene (6 bases). V lost 0 bases and J lost 12, with 11 bases in between. This CDR3 comprises 11 residues. CDR1 is SQVTM, CDR2 ANQGSEA, per germline.

In its sample, this clone was seen a few times. The rearrangement uses TRBV5-6 and TRBJ1-1; weak D call: TRBD1 (5 bases). Germline V gene data show CDR1 as SGHDT and CDR2 as YYEEEE. V dropped 3 bases and J dropped 4 bases, with 13 bases sitting between them. The CDR3 runs 14 residues. CDR3 amino acids: CASSSPPGFTEAFF. Written as DNA, the CDR3 is TGTGCCAGCAGCTCGCCTCCAGGGTTCACTGAAGCTTTCTTT.